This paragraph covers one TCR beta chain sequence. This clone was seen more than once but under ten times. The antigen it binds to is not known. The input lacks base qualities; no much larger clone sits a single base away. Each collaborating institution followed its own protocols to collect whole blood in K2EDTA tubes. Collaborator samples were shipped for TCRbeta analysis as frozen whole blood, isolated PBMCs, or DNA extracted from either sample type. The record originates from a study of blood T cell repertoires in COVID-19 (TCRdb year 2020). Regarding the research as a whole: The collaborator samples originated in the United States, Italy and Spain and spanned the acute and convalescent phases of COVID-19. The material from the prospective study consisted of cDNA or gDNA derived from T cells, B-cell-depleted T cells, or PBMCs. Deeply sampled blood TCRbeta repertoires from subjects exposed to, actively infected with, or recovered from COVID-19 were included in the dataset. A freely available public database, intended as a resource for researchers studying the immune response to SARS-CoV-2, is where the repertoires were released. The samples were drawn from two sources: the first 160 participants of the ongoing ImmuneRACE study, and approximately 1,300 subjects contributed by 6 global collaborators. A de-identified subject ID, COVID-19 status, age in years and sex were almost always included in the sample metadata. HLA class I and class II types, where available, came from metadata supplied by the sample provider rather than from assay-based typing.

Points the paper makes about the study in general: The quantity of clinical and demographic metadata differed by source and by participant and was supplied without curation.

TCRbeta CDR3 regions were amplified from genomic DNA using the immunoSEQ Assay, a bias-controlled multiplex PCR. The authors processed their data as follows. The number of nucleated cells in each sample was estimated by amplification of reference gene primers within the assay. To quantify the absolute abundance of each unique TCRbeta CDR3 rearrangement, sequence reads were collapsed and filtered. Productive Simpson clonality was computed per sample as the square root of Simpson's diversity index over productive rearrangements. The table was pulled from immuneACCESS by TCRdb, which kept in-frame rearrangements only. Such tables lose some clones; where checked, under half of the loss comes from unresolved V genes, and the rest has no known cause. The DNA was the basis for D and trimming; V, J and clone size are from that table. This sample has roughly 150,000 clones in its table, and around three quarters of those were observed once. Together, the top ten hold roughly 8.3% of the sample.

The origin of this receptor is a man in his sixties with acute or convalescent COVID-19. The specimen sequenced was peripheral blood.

The CDR3 region reads CASSLGSRDMNTEAFF. Read as DNA, the sequence is TGTGCCAGCAGCTTAGGAAGCAGGGATATGAACACTGAAGCTTTCTTT. Recombination connected TRBV11-2 to TRBJ1-1; the D gene is possibly TRBD1, with 5 bases matching. CDR1 and CDR2 are drawn from the germline V gene: SGHAT, FQNNGV. Its CDR3 holds 16 amino acids, cysteine through phenylalanine. Only CDR3 DNA is held: 48 bases, read in frame from base 1. V drops 1 base and J drops 0 bases, leaving 12 bases in between.